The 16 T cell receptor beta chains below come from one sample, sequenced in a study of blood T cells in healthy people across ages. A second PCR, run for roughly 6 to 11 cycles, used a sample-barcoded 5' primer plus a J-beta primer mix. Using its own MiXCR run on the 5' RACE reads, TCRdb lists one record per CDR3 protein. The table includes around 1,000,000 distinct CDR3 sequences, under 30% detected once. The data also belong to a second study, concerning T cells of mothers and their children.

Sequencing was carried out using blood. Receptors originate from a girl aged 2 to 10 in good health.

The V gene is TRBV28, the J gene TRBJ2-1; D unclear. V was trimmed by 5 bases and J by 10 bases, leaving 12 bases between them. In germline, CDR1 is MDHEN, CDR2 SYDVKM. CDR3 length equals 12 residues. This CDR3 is CASSHPGGEQFF. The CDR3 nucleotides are TGTGCCAGCAGTCATCCGGGTGGGGAGCAGTTCTTC.

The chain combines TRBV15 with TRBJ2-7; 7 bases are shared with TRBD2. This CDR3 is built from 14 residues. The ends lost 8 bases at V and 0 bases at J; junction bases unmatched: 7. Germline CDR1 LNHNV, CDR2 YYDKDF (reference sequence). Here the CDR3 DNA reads TGTGCCACCGGCGGGAGTGGAGGCTCCTACGAGCAGTACTTC. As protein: CATGGSGGSYEQYF.

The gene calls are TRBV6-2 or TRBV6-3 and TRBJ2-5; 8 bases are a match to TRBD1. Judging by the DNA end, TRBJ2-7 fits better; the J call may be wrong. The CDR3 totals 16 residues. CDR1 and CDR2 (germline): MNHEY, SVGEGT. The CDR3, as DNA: TGTGCCAGCAGTTCCCTCCGGGACAGGAGTTCCTACGAGCAGTACTTC. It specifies CASSSLRDRSSYEQYF.

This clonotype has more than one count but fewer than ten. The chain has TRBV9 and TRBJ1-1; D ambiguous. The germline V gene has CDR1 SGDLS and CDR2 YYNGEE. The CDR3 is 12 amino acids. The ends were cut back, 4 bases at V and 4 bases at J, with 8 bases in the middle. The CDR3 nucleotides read TGTGCCAGCAGCAGGGCTGGCACTGAAGCTTTCTTT. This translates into CASSRAGTEAFF.

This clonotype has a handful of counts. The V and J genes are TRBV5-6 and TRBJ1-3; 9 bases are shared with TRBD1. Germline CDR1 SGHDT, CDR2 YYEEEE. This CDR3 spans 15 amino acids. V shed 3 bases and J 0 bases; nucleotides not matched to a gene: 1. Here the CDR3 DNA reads TGTGCCAGCAGCTCGACAGGGGGCTCTGGAAACACCATATATTTT. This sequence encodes CASSSTGGSGNTIYF.

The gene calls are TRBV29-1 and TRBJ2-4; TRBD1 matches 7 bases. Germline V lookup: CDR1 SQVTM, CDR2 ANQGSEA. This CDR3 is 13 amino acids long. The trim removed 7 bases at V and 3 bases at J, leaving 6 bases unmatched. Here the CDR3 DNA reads TGCAGCGCCTTTACAGGGGACAAAAACATTCAGTACTTC. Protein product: CSAFTGDKNIQYF.

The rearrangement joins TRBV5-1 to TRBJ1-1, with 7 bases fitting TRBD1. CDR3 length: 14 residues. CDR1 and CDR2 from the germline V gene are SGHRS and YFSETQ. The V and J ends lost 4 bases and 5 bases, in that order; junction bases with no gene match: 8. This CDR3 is CASSHNRGWTEAFF. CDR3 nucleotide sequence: TGCGCCAGCAGCCACAACAGGGGTTGGACTGAAGCTTTCTTT.

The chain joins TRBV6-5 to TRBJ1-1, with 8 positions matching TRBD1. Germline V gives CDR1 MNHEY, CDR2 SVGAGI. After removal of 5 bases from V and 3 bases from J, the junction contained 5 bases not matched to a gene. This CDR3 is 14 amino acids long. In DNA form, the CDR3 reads TGTGCCAGCAGTCCAGGGGGCGCGGACACTGAAGCTTTCTTT. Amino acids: CASSPGGADTEAFF.

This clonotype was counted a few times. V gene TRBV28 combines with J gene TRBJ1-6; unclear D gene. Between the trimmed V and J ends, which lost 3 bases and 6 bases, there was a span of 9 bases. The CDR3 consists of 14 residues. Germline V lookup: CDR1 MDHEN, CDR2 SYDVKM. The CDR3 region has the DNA TGTGCCAGCAGTTTTTTGGGTTCTAATTCACCCCTCCACTTT. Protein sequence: CASSFLGSNSPLHF.

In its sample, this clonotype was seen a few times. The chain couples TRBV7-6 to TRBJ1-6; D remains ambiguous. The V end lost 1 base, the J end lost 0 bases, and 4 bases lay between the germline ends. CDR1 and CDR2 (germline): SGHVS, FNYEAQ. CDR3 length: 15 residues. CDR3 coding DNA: TGTGCCAGCAGCTTAGTTGGCTCCTATAATTCACCCCTCCACTTT. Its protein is CASSLVGSYNSPLHF.

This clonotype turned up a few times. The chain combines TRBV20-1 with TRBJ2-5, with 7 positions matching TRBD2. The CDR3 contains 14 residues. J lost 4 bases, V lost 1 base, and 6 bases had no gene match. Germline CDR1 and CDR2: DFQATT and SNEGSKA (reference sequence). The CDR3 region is CSARARLARETQYF. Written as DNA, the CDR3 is TGCAGTGCTAGAGCCCGACTAGCTCGAGAGACCCAGTACTTC.

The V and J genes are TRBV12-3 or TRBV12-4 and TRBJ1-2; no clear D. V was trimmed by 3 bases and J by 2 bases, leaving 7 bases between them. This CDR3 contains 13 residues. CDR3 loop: CASSFQYNYGYTF. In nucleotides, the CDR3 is TGTGCCAGCAGTTTTCAGTACAACTATGGCTACACCTTC.

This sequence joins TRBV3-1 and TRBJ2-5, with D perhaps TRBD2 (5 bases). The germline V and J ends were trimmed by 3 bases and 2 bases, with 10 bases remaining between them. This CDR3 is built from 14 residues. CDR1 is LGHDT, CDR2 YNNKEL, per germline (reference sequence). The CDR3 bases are TGTGCCAGCAGCCACCCTAGCAATCAAGAGACCCAGTACTTC. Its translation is CASSHPSNQETQYF.

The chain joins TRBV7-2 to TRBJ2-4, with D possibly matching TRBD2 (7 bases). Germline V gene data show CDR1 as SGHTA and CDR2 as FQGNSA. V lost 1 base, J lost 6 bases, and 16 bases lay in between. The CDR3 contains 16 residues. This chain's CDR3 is CASSLEVGGGLNIQYF. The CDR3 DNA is TGTGCCAGCAGCTTAGAAGTCGGCGGGGGCTTAAACATTCAGTACTTC.

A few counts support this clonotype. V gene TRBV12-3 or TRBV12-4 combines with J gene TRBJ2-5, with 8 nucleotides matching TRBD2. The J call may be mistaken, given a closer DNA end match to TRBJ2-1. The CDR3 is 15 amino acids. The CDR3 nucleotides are TGTGCCAGCAGCTCAAGAGGGTATAGCGGGACTGAGCAGTTCTTC. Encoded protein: CASSSRGYSGTEQFF.

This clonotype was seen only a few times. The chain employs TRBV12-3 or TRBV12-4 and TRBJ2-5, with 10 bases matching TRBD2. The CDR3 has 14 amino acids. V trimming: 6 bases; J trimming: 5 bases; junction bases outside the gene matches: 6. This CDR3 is CASRLGLAEETQYF. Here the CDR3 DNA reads TGTGCCAGCAGACTAGGACTAGCGGAGGAGACCCAGTACTTC.